This is a list of T cell receptor beta chains from one sample in a study of spatial heterogeneity in lung cancer. MiXCR, applied by TCRdb to the 5' RACE reads, yields one record per CDR3 protein. The sample contains roughly 3,000 distinct CDR3 sequences, about 6% of which appear only once. This sample comprised lung tumor tissue, obtained at surgery. The receptors come from a male donor with early-stage non-small cell lung cancer. CDR3s include the opening cysteine and the closing phenylalanine or tryptophan. A D gene is named only where the DNA matches it firmly. Size is stated as once, few, many or a size class.

size,D,J,V,length,DNA,CDR3
medium-sized,.,TRBJ1-2,TRBV7-2,15,TGTGCCAGCAGCTTAGAGCGGGGACACCTTTATGGCTACACCTTC,CASSLERGHLYGYTF
medium-sized,.,TRBJ2-3,TRBV10-1,14,TGCGCCAGCAGTGACCGGAGGCGCGGGGATACGCAGTATTTT,CASSDRRRGDTQYF
medium-sized,.,TRBJ2-2,TRBV12-3/TRBV12-4,12,TGTGCCAGCAAAAGGGGCTCCGGGGAGCTGTTTTTT,CASKRGSGELFF
many,TRBD1,TRBJ1-6,TRBV7-8,16,TGTGCCAGCAGCTTAGAAGGGGGCCTCTATAATTCACCCCTCCACTTT,CASSLEGGLYNSPLHF
medium-sized,.,TRBJ1-5,TRBV6-1,13,TGTGCCAGCAAGGGGGGAGGCAATCAGCCCCAGCATTTT,CASKGGGNQPQHF
medium-sized,TRBD2,TRBJ2-1,TRBV28,17,TGTGCCAGCAGCTTAGTCCCGGGACTAGCGGGGGGGAGGGAGCAGTTCTTC,CASSLVPGLAGGREQFF
many,.,TRBJ2-5,TRBV6-1,13,TGTGCCAGCACCCTAGACAGGCAAGAGACCCAGTACTTC,CASTLDRQETQYF
medium-sized,.,TRBJ1-4,TRBV7-2,15,TGTGCCAGCAGCCCCGGACCCCGCGGGGATGAAAAACTGTTTTTT,CASSPGPRGDEKLFF
medium-sized,.,TRBJ2-7,TRBV20-1,14,TGCAGTGCCCTCGAGACGACTAGAGGATACGAGCAGTACTTC,CSALETTRGYEQYF
medium-sized,TRBD2,TRBJ2-5,TRBV2,14,TGTGCCAGCTGGGTAGCGGGAGTTCTATCGCCCCAGTACTTC,CASWVAGVLSPQYF
medium-sized,.,TRBJ2-7,TRBV5-1,15,TGCGCCAGCAGCCTGGGCGGTTATAGCTCCTACGAGCAGTACTTC,CASSLGGYSSYEQYF
medium-sized,TRBD2,TRBJ2-1,TRBV7-9,15,TGTGCCAGCAGCGGAAGCGGGAGCACCGGCGATGAGCAGTTCTTC,CASSGSGSTGDEQFF
medium-sized,.,TRBJ2-1,TRBV20-1,15,TGCAGTGCCCCCGTACGGGCTAGCTCCTACAATGAGCAGTTCTTC,CSAPVRASSYNEQFF
medium-sized,.,TRBJ2-3,TRBV4-2,15,TGTGCCAGCAGCCAAGCGTCTAGCGTCACAGATACGCAGTATTTT,CASSQASSVTDTQYF
medium-sized,.,TRBJ2-5,TRBV27,15,TGTGCCAGCTCTCTGGGTCGGGGTTACCAAGAGACCCAGTACTTC,CASSLGRGYQETQYF
medium-sized,TRBD1,TRBJ2-7,TRBV6-1,15,TGTGCCAGCGGAACCGACAGGGGCCCTACCTACGAGCAGTACTTC,CASGTDRGPTYEQYF
medium-sized,TRBD1,TRBJ2-2,TRBV5-1,15,TGCGCCAGCAGCTTCGACAGGGAAGACACCGGGGAGCTGTTTTTT,CASSFDREDTGELFF
medium-sized,.,TRBJ1-2,TRBV27,15,TGTGCCAGCAGACCCACCCCCCAGGGCTACTATGGCTACACCTTC,CASRPTPQGYYGYTF
medium-sized,.,TRBJ1-3,TRBV6-1,15,TGTGCCAGCAGTGAAGGCGGTTTTACTGGAAACACCATATATTTT,CASSEGGFTGNTIYF
medium-sized,.,TRBJ2-4,TRBV5-1,13,TGCGCCAGCAGAAGTCTTAGCAAAAACATTCAGTACTTC,CASRSLSKNIQYF
medium-sized,.,TRBJ2-3,TRBV5-1,14,TGCGCCAGCAGCTTTTCCGAGTCCACAGATACGCAGTATTTT,CASSFSESTDTQYF
medium-sized,.,TRBJ1-1,TRBV6-2/TRBV6-3,12,TGTGCCAGCCGCCCCGGGACATCGATAGCTTTCTTT,CASRPGTSIAFF
medium-sized,.,TRBJ2-5,TRBV5-6,12,TGTGCCAGCAGCTTGATCTACGAGACCCAGTACTTC,CASSLIYETQYF
medium-sized,TRBD1,TRBJ1-5,TRBV12-3/TRBV12-4,15,TGTGCCAGCAGTCCGACAGGGGGCTTTCGTCAGCCCCAGCATTTT,CASSPTGGFRQPQHF
medium-sized,.,TRBJ2-7,TRBV11-2,14,TGTGCCAGCAGCCCCGAAAGGGCCATCGGCGAGCAGTACTTC,CASSPERAIGEQYF
medium-sized,.,TRBJ2-6,TRBV12-2,21,TGTGCAAGTCGCTCTCCTTATCCAGGGACAGGATTAAGCTCTGGGGCCAACGTCCTGACTTTC,CASRSPYPGTGLSSGANVLTF
medium-sized,.,TRBJ2-5,TRBV5-6,13,TGTGCCAGCAGCTTGGCTCAGGGGGAGACCCAGTACTTC,CASSLAQGETQYF
medium-sized,.,TRBJ2-5,TRBV7-2,14,TGTGCCAGCAGCCCCTTTAGCGGTCCCGAGACCCAGTACTTC,CASSPFSGPETQYF
large,.,TRBJ1-5,TRBV2,14,TGTGCCAGCACGAGGCTGAATAGCAATCAGCCCCAGCATTTT,CASTRLNSNQPQHF
large,.,TRBJ1-5,TRBV12-3/TRBV12-4,13,TGTGCCAGCAGGGAGGGAATGAATCAGCCCCAGCATTTT,CASREGMNQPQHF